This T cell receptor (beta chain) was identified in a study of T cell responses to AZD1222 COVID-19 vaccine. The germline V gene has CDR1 MNHEY and CDR2 SVGAGI. V shed 7 bases and J shed 5 bases, with 14 bases lying between them. The CDR3 totals 13 residues. Details on this clone: Its cognate antigen is unknown.

General observations from the study: Baseline serostatus was positive in only a handful of AZD1222 recipients. The reported proportion of spike-specific TCRs targeting unmutated variant regions was nearly half. No day 14 peak samples; only post-peak repertoires were characterized.

TCRdb's table, derived via immunoSEQ multiplex PCR, lists solely in-frame clones and lacks some. The sample contains 150,000 to 200,000 clones, roughly 88% of which appear only once. The receptor comes from an adult who received the AZD1222 COVID-19 vaccine. The sequencing here drew on peripheral blood, taken 28 days after the second AZD1222 dose. The gene calls are TRBV6-5 and TRBJ2-5; TRBD2 might be the D (5 bases). CDR3 residues: CASIRRVRETQYF. As DNA, the CDR3 is TGTGCCAGCATAAGGCGGGTAAGGGAGACCCAGTACTTC.